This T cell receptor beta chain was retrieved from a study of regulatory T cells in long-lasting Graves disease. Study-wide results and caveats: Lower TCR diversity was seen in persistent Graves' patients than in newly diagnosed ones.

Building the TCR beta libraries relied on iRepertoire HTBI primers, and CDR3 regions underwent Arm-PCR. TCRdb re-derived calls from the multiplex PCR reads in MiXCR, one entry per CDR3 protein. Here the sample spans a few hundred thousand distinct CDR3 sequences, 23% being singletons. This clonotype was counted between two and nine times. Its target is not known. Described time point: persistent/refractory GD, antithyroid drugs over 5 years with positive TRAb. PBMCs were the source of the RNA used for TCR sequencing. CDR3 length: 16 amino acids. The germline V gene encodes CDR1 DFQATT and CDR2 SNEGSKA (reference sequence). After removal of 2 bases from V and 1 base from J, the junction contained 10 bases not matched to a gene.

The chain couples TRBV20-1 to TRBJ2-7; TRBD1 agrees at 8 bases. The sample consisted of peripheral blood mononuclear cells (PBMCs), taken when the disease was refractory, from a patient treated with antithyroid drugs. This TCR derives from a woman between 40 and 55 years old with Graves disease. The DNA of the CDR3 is TGCAGTGCTAGAACGCGGGGACAGGCAAGGTCCTACGAGCAGTACTTC. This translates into CSARTRGQARSYEQYF.